Following are 21 T cell receptor beta chains from one sample sequenced in a study of T cell repertoires in cytomegalovirus infection (dated by TCRdb to about 2019). The label giving this sample's treatment or condition can be read as: in vitro stimulation with specific CMV peptide epitopes to enrich CMV-specific T cells. These TCRs' antigens remain unknown. Sequencing was performed on an Illumina HiSeq 1500. TCRdb applied fastp at Q25 and MiXCR to the public reads, then kept only in-frame beta chains. Rows with one shared CDR3 protein collapse into an entry with the most common genes and DNA. For this sample there are roughly 920,000 distinct CDR3 sequences; about a third appear just once. In total, the top ten clones hold about 14% of the sample. The material was cultured CD8+ T cells from PBMCs, obtained from culture after CMV antigen stimulation. All receptors come from a human donor in good health (CMV status not recorded). Some clones in this sample may be carry-over from other donors' samples.

The rearrangement joins TRBV7-9 to TRBJ1-2, with TRBD1 matching 7 bases. Germline V gene data show CDR1 as SEHNR and CDR2 as FQNEAQ (reference sequence). This CDR3 contains 15 residues. V shed 2 bases and J 6 bases; nucleotides not matched to a gene: 9. CDR3 nucleotides: TGTGCCAGCAGCTTAACCCAGGGGGGAGTAGATGGCTACACCTTC. Translation gives CASSLTQGGVDGYTF.

CDR3 protein: CASRERGYTF. The CDR3 DNA is TGTGCCAGCAGGGAGAGGGGCTACACCTTC. The V gene is TRBV2, the J gene TRBJ1-2; D is undetermined. The V gene's germline CDR1 is SNHLY and CDR2 FYNNEI. CDR3 length: 10 amino acids. V dropped 6 bases and J dropped 8 bases, with 7 bases sitting between them. Full variable domain (rest looked up from reference TRBV2 and TRBJ1-2): EPEVTQTPSHQVTQMGQEVILRCVPISNHLYFYWYRQILGQKVEFLVSFYNNEISEKSEIFDDQFSVERPDGSNFTLKIRSTKLEDSAMYFCASRERGYTFGSGTRLTVV.

The J gene is TRBJ2-7, the V gene TRBV15; 8 nucleotides match TRBD1. This CDR3 is built from 14 residues. The junction had 1 base not matched to a gene; V was cut back by 3 bases and J by 0 bases. Germline-derived CDR1 and CDR2 are LNHNV and YYDKDF (reference sequence). CDR3 loop: CATSSDRGSYEQYV. In DNA, the CDR3 is TGTGCCACCAGCAGTGACAGGGGCTCCTACGAGCAGTACGTC.

The chain employs TRBV27 and TRBJ2-5; D call uncertain. V lost 3 bases and J lost 2, with 13 bases in between. The germline V gene has CDR1 MNHEY and CDR2 SMNVEV (reference sequence). The CDR3 consists of 15 residues. The CDR3 is CASSFSLGFQETQYF. Here the CDR3 DNA reads TGTGCCAGCAGTTTCTCTCTTGGCTTTCAAGAGACCCAGTACTTC.

This clonotype was observed a handful of times. The chain has TRBV5-6 and TRBJ2-1; 10 bases agree with TRBD2. Germline lookup yields CDR1 SGHDT and CDR2 YYEEEE. V dropped 3 bases and J dropped 6; count of bases not matched to a gene: 6. The CDR3 totals 15 residues. The CDR3 DNA is TGTGCCAGCAGCTATGGGACTAGCGTCGCCAATGAGCAGTTCTTC. It is translated as CASSYGTSVANEQFF.

This clonotype was found a few times. The genes are TRBV7-2 and TRBJ1-5; D unresolved. The CDR3 is made up of 15 amino acids. Trimming removed 3 bases from V and 1 base from J, with 10 bases in between. Germline values: CDR1 SGHTA, CDR2 FQGNSA. CDR3 DNA sequence: TGTGCCAGCAGCTTGGCCTGGGAAAGCAATCAGCCCCAGCATTTT. Translating gives CASSLAWESNQPQHF.

This clonotype was seen many times. The rearrangement links TRBV7-2 to TRBJ1-4; D call uncertain. From germline, CDR1 is SGHTA and CDR2 FQGNSA. There are 13 residues in the CDR3. Trimming pared 4 bases from V and 8 bases from J, leaving 11 bases between. The CDR3 loop is CASSYYGGEKLFF. The CDR3 DNA reads as TGTGCCAGCAGCTACTATGGAGGAGAAAAACTGTTTTTT.

Notes on this clonotype: Germline and junction disagree at one end, which may indicate a read error. The CDR3 region is CATSDQGHPQEAQYF. The CDR3 DNA reads TGTGCCACCAGTGACCAGGGACACCCGCAAGAGGCCCAGTACTTC. The rearrangement joins TRBV24-1 to TRBJ2-5, with a weak D call TRBD1 (6 bases). CDR1 KGHDR and CDR2 SFDVKD come from the germline V gene. The CDR3 is made up of 15 amino acids.

The CDR3 spells CASSWGVGQETQYF. The CDR3 DNA sequence: TGCGCCAGCAGCTGGGGGGTTGGGCAAGAGACCCAGTACTTC. The rearrangement joins TRBV5-1 to TRBJ2-5; D might be TRBD2 (6 bases). Germline V CDR1 and CDR2: SGHRS, YFSETQ. With 3 bases removed from V and 2 bases from J, the gap between germline ends came to 11 bases. CDR3 length equals 14 residues.

This chain uses TRBV28 with TRBJ1-2, with 8 nucleotides matching TRBD1. This CDR3 spans 14 amino acids. Looked up from germline, CDR1 is MDHEN and CDR2 is SYDVKM. The ends lost 7 bases at V and 2 bases at J; junction bases unmatched: 6. This CDR3 is CASTRTGRNYGYTF. The DNA for the CDR3 is TGTGCCAGCACCCGGACAGGGAGAAACTATGGCTACACCTTC.

Ten or more counts support this clonotype. The chain links TRBV27 to TRBJ2-1, with D possibly matching TRBD2 (5 bases). Germline lookup yields CDR1 MNHEY and CDR2 SMNVEV (reference sequence). The CDR3 is 14 residues long. Between the trimmed V and J ends, which lost 6 bases and 2 bases, there was a span of 11 bases. The CDR3 DNA is TGTGCCAGCAGCTTAGGAGCGGCCTACAATGAGCAGTTCTTC. Amino acid sequence: CASSLGAAYNEQFF.

In regard to this clonotype: Relative to the germline gene, one junction end is altered; a read error may explain this. The CDR3 is CASRVADPNSEAFF. The CDR3 DNA reads TGTGCCAGCAGAGTCGCGGACCCGAACAGTGAAGCTTTCTTT. The chain couples TRBV12-3 or TRBV12-4 to TRBJ1-1; no definite D call. The CDR3 contains 14 residues.

CDR3 sequence reads: CASMWGTGGSTEAFF. In DNA form, the CDR3 reads TGTGCCAGCATGTGGGGGACAGGGGGAAGCACTGAAGCTTTCTTT. The rearrangement links TRBV27 to TRBJ1-1; 11 positions match TRBD1. CDR1 and CDR2 (germline): MNHEY, SMNVEV (reference sequence). This CDR3 region has 15 residues. V lost 7 bases and J lost 4; bases outside the gene matches: 8.

V gene TRBV11-2 combines with J gene TRBJ1-4; possibly TRBD1 for D (5 bases). The CDR3 contains 16 residues. The V gene's germline CDR1 is SGHAT and CDR2 FQNNGV. The germline V and J ends were trimmed by 5 bases and 0 bases, with 13 bases remaining between them. CDR3 sequence: CASSPWTPTTNEKLFF. DNA for the CDR3: TGTGCCAGCAGCCCATGGACACCAACAACTAATGAAAAACTGTTTTTT.

The sample holds a few counts of this clonotype. The CDR3 loop reads CASSILLANEQFF. For the CDR3, the DNA is TGTGCCAGTAGTATCCTATTGGCTAATGAGCAGTTCTTC. The genes are TRBV19 and TRBJ2-1; D gene uncertain. Trimming removed 3 bases from V and 7 bases from J, with 10 bases in between. CDR3 size: 13 residues. Germline V CDR1 and CDR2: LNHDA, SQIVND (reference sequence).

The sample holds a few counts of this clonotype. The gene calls are TRBV7-9 and TRBJ2-5; tentative D call: TRBD1 (5 bases). This CDR3 is built from 14 residues. V lost 5 bases and J lost 2, with 12 bases in between. From germline, CDR1 is SEHNR and CDR2 FQNEAQ (reference sequence). The CDR3 sequence is CASSGAGFQETQYF. Here the CDR3 DNA reads TGTGCCAGCAGCGGAGCAGGGTTTCAAGAGACCCAGTACTTC.

The V gene is TRBV28, the J gene TRBJ1-1; D is possibly TRBD1 (5 bases). The CDR3 has 15 amino acids. Germline V gene sequence: CDR1 MDHEN, CDR2 SYDVKM. The V and J ends lost 5 bases and 0 bases respectively, with 13 bases between them. In DNA, the CDR3 is TGTGCCAGCAGTCAAAGACAGCGCGTGAACACTGAAGCTTTCTTT. The encoded protein is CASSQRQRVNTEAFF. Supplemented by reference TRBV28 and TRBJ1-1, the full variable domain reads DVKVTQSSRYLVKRTGEKVFLECVQDMDHENMFWYRQDPGLGLRLIYFSYDVKMKEKGDIPEGYSVSREKKERFSLILESASTNQTSMYLCASSQRQRVNTEAFFGQGTRLTVV.

This clonotype was seen more than once but under ten times. The chain carries TRBV19 and TRBJ1-5; weak D call: TRBD1 (6 bases). Trimming pared 6 bases from V and 2 bases from J, leaving 11 bases between. Germline CDR1 and CDR2: LNHDA and SQIVND (reference sequence). The CDR3 consists of 14 residues. For the CDR3, the DNA is TGTGCCAGTAGCCGGACAGCGGGCAATCAGCCCCAGCATTTT. This sequence encodes CASSRTAGNQPQHF.

On this clonotype itself: This may stem from a read error, because a much larger clone lies one nucleotide away. This chain uses TRBV7-2 with TRBJ2-1; 8 bases agree with TRBD2. The CDR3 contains 15 residues. V dropped 2 bases and J dropped 7; count of bases not matched to a gene: 7. Germline-derived CDR1 and CDR2 are SGHTA and FQGNSA. The CDR3 protein is CASSLLAGTRNEQFF. The CDR3 DNA is TGTGCCAGCAGCTTATTAGCGGGGACCAGGAATGAGCAGTTCTTC.

This clonotype was counted a few times. The chain carries TRBV19 and TRBJ2-1; D might be TRBD1 or TRBD2, each matching 7 bases. CDR1 LNHDA and CDR2 SQIVND come from the germline V gene (reference sequence). This CDR3 region has 11 residues. V was cut by 8 bases and J by 7 bases, with 9 bases left in between. Here the CDR3 DNA reads TGTGCCAGTCAGGGGGGGAATGAGCAGTTCTTC. Its protein product is CASQGGNEQFF.

In its sample, this clonotype was seen many times. The chain combines TRBV7-9 with TRBJ2-3; 9 nucleotides align to TRBD2. CDR1 is SEHNR and CDR2 is FQNEAQ in the germline V gene (reference sequence). This CDR3 region has 14 residues. CDR3 in DNA: TGTGCAGCACAGGTAGCGGGGGACACAGATACGCAGTATTTT. Translating it yields CAAQVAGDTDTQYF.